This T cell receptor (beta chain) was observed in a study of cytomegalovirus exposure and HLA in healthy donors. 13 Jbeta primers and 60 Vbeta primers were used for the PCR. Repertoires were generated with immunoSEQ multiplex PCR, while TCRdb's copy carries only in-frame clones and drops some. The table records 95,000 to 150,000 clones, around four fifths of them present only once. Despite likely unrecorded immune exposures, the donors were nominally healthy at the time of sampling. Per the germline V gene, CDR1 is SEHNR and CDR2 is FQNEAQ (reference sequence). There are 12 residues in the CDR3. With 6 bases removed from V and 7 bases from J, the gap between germline ends came to 12 bases. On this clone: Its matching antigen is unknown.

Study-wide findings and caveats: The majority of CMV-associated TCR beta chains were reported as apparently HLA-restricted in a later analysis. TCR beta V- and J-gene trimming, according to a later analysis, was linked to a missense DCLRE1C variant. According to the study, around 160 TCR beta chains were cytomegalovirus-associated.

This clonotype originated in a woman between 40 and 50 years old in good health and CMV-seronegative. This chain joins TRBV7-9 and TRBJ2-5, with TRBD1 as a possible D gene (5 bases). The sequenced sample consisted of PBMCs. The DNA for the CDR3 is TGTGCCAGCAGTTCAGGGATTTGGACCCAGTACTTC. It yields the protein CASSSGIWTQYF.